This entry concerns a single TCR beta chain. The antigen remains undetermined. These data are taken from a study of shared clonotypes between healthy human individuals. Notes on the study in general: Clonotype sharing across a few donors was observed for roughly 5% of naive CD4 clonotypes.

TCRdb's table, derived via immunoSEQ multiplex PCR, lists solely in-frame clones and lacks some. Of under 850,000 clones in the sample, 55% to 80% were seen once. CDR1 is MDHEN, CDR2 SYDVKM, per germline. This CDR3 has 12 residues. V was shortened by 8 bases and J by 7 bases, with 12 bases between the two germline ends. Sequenced material: memory CD4+ T cells sorted from blood. Stated subset: CD45RA-negative fraction. The TCR was taken from a woman aged 25 to 39 in good health. The chain uses TRBV28 and TRBJ1-5, with D possibly being TRBD1 (6 bases). The CDR3 DNA sequence: TGTGCCAGCGTACAGGGAGGGCAGCCCCAGCATTTT. Encoded protein: CASVQGGQPQHF.